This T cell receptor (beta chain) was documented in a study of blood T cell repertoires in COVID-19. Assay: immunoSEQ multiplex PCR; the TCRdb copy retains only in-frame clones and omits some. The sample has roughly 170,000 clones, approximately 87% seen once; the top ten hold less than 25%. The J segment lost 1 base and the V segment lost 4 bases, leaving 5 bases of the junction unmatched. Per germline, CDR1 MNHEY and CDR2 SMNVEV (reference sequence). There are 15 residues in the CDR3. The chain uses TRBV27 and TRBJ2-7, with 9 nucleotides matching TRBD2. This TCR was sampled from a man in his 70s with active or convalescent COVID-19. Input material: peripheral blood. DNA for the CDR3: TGTGCCAGCAGTTCTAAGCGGGAGGCTTCCTACGAGCAGTACTTC. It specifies CASSSKREASYEQYF.